The source of this T cell receptor beta chain is a study of T cells in localized non-small cell lung cancer. Study-wide findings and caveats: Adjacent lung had a median roughly 53 of the 100 largest tumor clones. Uninvolved adjacent lung had higher T cell clonality than tumor and all other tissues. Heterogeneity is still possible, as just one tumor region was sequenced.

The table came from immunoSEQ multiplex PCR; TCRdb's copy has only in-frame clones and leaves some out. This sample has roughly 3,200 clones, with roughly 49% found just once. Note on this clone: Its antigen is undetermined.

This CDR3 comprises 14 residues. The source material was lymph node tissue, sampled before any cancer treatment. The TCR comes from a woman between 18 and 55 years old with stage I lung adenocarcinoma. The genes are TRBV1 and TRBJ2-2; TRBD1 was called by the table and not checked on the DNA. TRBV1 is termed a pseudogene. DNA for the CDR3: TGCGCCAGCAGCCCCGACAGGTACACCCGGGAGCTGTTTTTT. This gives the protein CASSPDRYTRELFF.